Listed below are T cell receptor beta chains from one sample, sequenced in a study of cytomegalovirus exposure and HLA in healthy donors. TCRdb's table, derived via immunoSEQ multiplex PCR, lists solely in-frame clones and lacks some. Seen here are about 120,000 clones, 70% to 80% observed once, and the top ten hold approximately 1.9%. The specimen sequenced was PBMCs. These receptors all stem from a human donor in good health. Each CDR3 is given with its conserved first and last residue. The D gene is left open where the match is weak. Clone size is given for some rows only: seen once, a few or many times, or a class if the clone is expanded.

d_gene,v_gene,j_gene,abundance,CDR3nt,CDR3aa
TRBD2,TRBV7-7,TRBJ2-2,.,TGTGCCAGCAGCTTAGTTCCTAGCGGGACTGGTGGGGAGCTGTTTTTT,CASSLVPSGTGGELFF
TRBD2,TRBV30,TRBJ2-1,.,TGTGCCTGGAGGGCCCTGAGCGGGAGAAGCTACAATGAGCAGTTCTTC,CAWRALSGRSYNEQFF
TRBD2,TRBV5-1,TRBJ2-5,few,TGCGCCAGCAGCTTGAATACGGGACTAGCGGGAGCAGGGGAGACCCAGTACTTC,CASSLNTGLAGAGETQYF
.,TRBV18,TRBJ2-3,few,TGTGCCAGCCGCAATCAGGGAGATACGCAGTATTTT,CASRNQGDTQYF
TRBD1,TRBV4-3,TRBJ2-5,.,TGCGCCAGCAGCCCGGGACAGGGACGAGAGACCCAGTACTTC,CASSPGQGRETQYF
.,TRBV5-1,TRBJ2-1,.,TGCGCCAGCAGCCACGACACCTACAATGAGCAGTTCTTC,CASSHDTYNEQFF
.,TRBV6-1,TRBJ2-2,.,TGTGCCAGCAGTCGAGACAGTATACCCGGGGAGCTGTTTTTT,CASSRDSIPGELFF
.,TRBV20-1,TRBJ2-7,.,TGCAGTGCTTCCTCTAGCTACGAGCAGTACTTC,CSASSSYEQYF
TRBD1,TRBV6-5,TRBJ1-2,.,TGTGCCAGCAGGCGCGACAGGGAGGATGGCTACACCTTC,CASRRDREDGYTF
TRBD1,TRBV29-1,TRBJ2-5,.,TGCAGCGTTGTCCTCGGGACAGGGACCGGACTTCCCCACTTC,CSVVLGTGTGLPHF
.,TRBV4-1,TRBJ2-3,.,TGCGCCAGCAGCCAAGGGGCGGGCGGAGGTTTCACAGATACGCAGTATTTT,CASSQGAGGGFTDTQYF
.,TRBV15,TRBJ2-7,.,TGTGCCACCAGCAGAGAAGGGGCAGCCTACGAGCAGTACTTC,CATSREGAAYEQYF
TRBD2,TRBV29-1,TRBJ2-5,.,TGCAGCGTTGGGACTAGTTTAGAGACCCAGTACTTC,CSVGTSLETQYF
.,TRBV5-1,TRBJ1-2,once,TGCGCCAGCAGCCTACAGGGATCACGACAGTCGAACTATGGCTACACCTTC,CASSLQGSRQSNYGYTF
.,TRBV19,TRBJ2-1,.,TGTGCCAGTAGTTCTGTGGGGGGGCTCATTGGCAATGAGCAGTTCTTC,CASSSVGGLIGNEQFF
.,TRBV30,TRBJ2-3,.,TGTGCCTGGAGTGTACAGAGGTCGTCAGGGTGGACCCTCACAGATACGCAGTATTTT,CAWSVQRSSGWTLTDTQYF
TRBD2,TRBV28,TRBJ2-7,once,TGTGCCAGCAAGCATGGCGGGAGGGCCGGCGAGCAGTACTTC,CASKHGGRAGEQYF
TRBD1,TRBV7-9,TRBJ1-1,.,TGTGCCAGCAGCCACATTATCACAGGGGAAAGAGGAACTGAAGCTTTCTTT,CASSHIITGERGTEAFF
TRBD2,TRBV27,TRBJ2-7,.,TGTGCCAGCAGTTTCTCCGGGACTAGCCCCTACGAGCAGTACTTC,CASSFSGTSPYEQYF
.,TRBV5-5,TRBJ2-7,.,TGTGCCAGCAGCGAAGAAGAGTACGAGCAGTACTTC,CASSEEEYEQYF
.,TRBV6-5,TRBJ1-5,.,TGTGCCAGCAGTTCCAGAAATCAGCCCCAGCATTTT,CASSSRNQPQHF
.,TRBV4-3,TRBJ2-7,once,TGCGCCAGCAGCCAAGATCCCCGCTCCTACGAGCAGTACTTC,CASSQDPRSYEQYF
TRBD1,TRBV28,TRBJ2-7,.,TGTGCCAGCAGTTCCCGACAGGGGTTCTCCTACGAGCAGTACTTC,CASSSRQGFSYEQYF
TRBD1,TRBV28,TRBJ2-5,.,TGTGCCAGCAGTGCTCCTTGGACAGGGTATGAAGAGACCCAGTACTTC,CASSAPWTGYEETQYF
TRBD2,TRBV2,TRBJ2-7,.,TGTGCCAGCAGTGACCTGGGACTAGCGGAGCAATACGAGCAGTACTTC,CASSDLGLAEQYEQYF
TRBD2,TRBV25-1,TRBJ2-1,.,TGTGCCAGCAGTGAACTCCTAGCGGGGGTAAACAATGAGCAGTTCTTC,CASSELLAGVNNEQFF
.,TRBV28,TRBJ1-3,.,TGTGCCAGCAGTGGTGCCGGGGGTAGTGGAAACACCATATATTTT,CASSGAGGSGNTIYF
TRBD1,TRBV11-3,TRBJ2-3,.,TGTGCCAGCAGCTTAGGGACAGGGATTAGCACAGATACGCAGTATTTT,CASSLGTGISTDTQYF
.,TRBV7-2,TRBJ2-6,.,TGTGCCAGCGAGAACTCTGGGGCCAACGTCCTGACTTTC,CASENSGANVLTF
TRBD2,TRBV2,TRBJ2-7,.,TGTGCCAGCAGTGAAGCTCTACGGCTAGCGGGAGCGGACGAGCAGTACTTC,CASSEALRLAGADEQYF
.,TRBV4-1,TRBJ1-1,.,TGCGCCAGCAGCCAAGAGGGTGGGGCCTGGAACACTGAAGCTTTCTTT,CASSQEGGAWNTEAFF
TRBD1,TRBV18,TRBJ1-1,.,TGTGCCAGCTCACCAAGGGCGCAGGGGGCAGTCACTGAAGCTTTCTTT,CASSPRAQGAVTEAFF